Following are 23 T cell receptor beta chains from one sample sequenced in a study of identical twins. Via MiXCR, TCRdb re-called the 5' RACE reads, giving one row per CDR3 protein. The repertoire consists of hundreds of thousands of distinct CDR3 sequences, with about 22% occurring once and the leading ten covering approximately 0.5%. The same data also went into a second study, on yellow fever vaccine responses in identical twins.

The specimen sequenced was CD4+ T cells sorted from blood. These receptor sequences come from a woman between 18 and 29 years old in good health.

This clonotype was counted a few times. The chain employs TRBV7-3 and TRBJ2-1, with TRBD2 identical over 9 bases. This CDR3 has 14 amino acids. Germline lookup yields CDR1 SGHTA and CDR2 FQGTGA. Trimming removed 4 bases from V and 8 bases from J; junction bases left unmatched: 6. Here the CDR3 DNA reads TGTGCCAGCAGCTACGGGACTAGCAACGATGAGCAGTTCTTC. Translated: CASSYGTSNDEQFF. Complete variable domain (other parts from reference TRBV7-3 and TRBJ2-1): GAGVSQTPSNKVTEKGKYVELRCDPISGHTALYWYRQSLGQGPEFLIYFQGTGAADDSGLPNDRFFAVRPEGSVSTLKIQRTERGDSAVYLCASSYGTSNDEQFFGPGTRLTVL.

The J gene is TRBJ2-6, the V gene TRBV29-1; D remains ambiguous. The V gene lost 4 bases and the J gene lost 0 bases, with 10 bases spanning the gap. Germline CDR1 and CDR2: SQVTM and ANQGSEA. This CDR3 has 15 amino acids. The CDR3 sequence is CSVGVGSSGANVLTF. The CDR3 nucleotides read TGCAGCGTTGGTGTTGGAAGCTCTGGGGCCAACGTCCTGACTTTC.

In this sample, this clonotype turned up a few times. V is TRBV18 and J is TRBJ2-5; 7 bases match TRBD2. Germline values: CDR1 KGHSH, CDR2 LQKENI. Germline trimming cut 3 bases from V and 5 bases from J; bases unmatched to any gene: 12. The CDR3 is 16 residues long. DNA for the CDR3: TGTGCCAGCTCACCTCGAGGGACTACGATTGGGGAGACCCAGTACTTC. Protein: CASSPRGTTIGETQYF.

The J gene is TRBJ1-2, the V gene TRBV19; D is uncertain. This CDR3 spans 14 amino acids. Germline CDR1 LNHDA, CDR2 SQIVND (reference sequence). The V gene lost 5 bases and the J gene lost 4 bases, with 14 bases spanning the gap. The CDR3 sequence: CASSPPDGPYGYTF. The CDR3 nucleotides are TGTGCCAGTAGTCCTCCCGACGGCCCCTATGGCTACACCTTC.

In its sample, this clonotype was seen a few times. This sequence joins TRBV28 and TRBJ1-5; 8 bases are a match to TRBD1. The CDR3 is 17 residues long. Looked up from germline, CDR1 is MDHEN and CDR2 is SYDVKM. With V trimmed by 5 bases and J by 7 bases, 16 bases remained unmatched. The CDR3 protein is CASSPVGQGAFYQPQHF. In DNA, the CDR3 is TGTGCCAGCAGTCCCGTGGGTCAGGGGGCGTTTTACCAGCCCCAGCATTTT.

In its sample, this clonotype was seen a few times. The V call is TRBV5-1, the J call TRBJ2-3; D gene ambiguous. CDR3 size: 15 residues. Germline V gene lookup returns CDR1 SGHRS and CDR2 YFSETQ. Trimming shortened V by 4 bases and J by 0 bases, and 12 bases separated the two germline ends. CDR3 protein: CASSNPTTSTDTQYF. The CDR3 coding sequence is TGCGCCAGCAGCAACCCGACAACTAGCACAGATACGCAGTATTTT.

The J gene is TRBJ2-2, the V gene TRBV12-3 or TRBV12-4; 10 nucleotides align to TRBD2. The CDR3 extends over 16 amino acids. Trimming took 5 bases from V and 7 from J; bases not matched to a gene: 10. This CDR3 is CASSTTGTSAGGELFF. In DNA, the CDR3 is TGTGCCAGCAGTACTACCGGGACTAGCGCGGGCGGGGAGCTGTTTTTT.

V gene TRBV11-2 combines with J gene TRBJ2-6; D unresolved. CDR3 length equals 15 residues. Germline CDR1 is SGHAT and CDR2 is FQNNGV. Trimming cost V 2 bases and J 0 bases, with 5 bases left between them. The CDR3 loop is CASSLSTSGANVLTF. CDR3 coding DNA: TGTGCCAGCAGCTTATCCACCTCTGGGGCCAACGTCCTGACTTTC.

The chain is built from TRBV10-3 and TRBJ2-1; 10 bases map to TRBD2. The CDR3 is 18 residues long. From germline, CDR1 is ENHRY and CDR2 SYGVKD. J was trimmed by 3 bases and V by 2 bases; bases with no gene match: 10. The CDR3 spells CAISEPTIAGGIYNEQFF. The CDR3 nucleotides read TGTGCCATCAGTGAGCCCACTATAGCGGGAGGCATCTACAATGAGCAGTTCTTC.

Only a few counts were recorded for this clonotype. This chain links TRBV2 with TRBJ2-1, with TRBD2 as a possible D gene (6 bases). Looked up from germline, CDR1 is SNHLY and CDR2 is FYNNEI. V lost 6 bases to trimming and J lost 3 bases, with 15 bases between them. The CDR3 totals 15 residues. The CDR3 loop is CASRISGSVYNEQFF. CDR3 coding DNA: TGTGCCAGCAGAATCAGCGGGTCTGTCTACAATGAGCAGTTCTTC. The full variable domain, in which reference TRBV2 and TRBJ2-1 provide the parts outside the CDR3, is EPEVTQTPSHQVTQMGQEVILRCVPISNHLYFYWYRQILGQKVEFLVSFYNNEISEKSEIFDDQFSVERPDGSNFTLKIRSTKLEDSAMYFCASRISGSVYNEQFFGPGTRLTVL.

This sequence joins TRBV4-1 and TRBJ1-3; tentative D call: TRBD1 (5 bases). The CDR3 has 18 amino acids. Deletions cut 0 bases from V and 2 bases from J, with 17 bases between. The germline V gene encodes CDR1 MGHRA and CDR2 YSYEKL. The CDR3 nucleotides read TGCGCCAGCAGCCAAGAGAAACTGGGGGGGGTCACTGGAAACACCATATATTTT. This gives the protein CASSQEKLGGVTGNTIYF.

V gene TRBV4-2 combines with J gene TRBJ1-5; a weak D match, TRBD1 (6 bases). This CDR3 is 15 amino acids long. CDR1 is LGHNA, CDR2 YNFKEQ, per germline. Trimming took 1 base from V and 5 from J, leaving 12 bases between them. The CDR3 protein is CASSQGEEGDQPQHF. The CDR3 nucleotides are TGTGCCAGCAGCCAAGGGGAAGAGGGGGATCAGCCCCAGCATTTT.

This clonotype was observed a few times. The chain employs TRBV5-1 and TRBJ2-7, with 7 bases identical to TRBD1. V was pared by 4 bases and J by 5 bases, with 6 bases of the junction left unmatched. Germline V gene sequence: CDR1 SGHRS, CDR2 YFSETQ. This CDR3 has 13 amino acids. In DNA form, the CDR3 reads TGCGCCAGCAGCCAGACAGGGCTCGACGAGCAGTACGTC. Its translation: CASSQTGLDEQYV.

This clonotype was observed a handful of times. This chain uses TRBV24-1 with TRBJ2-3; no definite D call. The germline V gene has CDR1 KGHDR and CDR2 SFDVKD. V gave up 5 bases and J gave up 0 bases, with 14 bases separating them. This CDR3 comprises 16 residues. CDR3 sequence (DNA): TGTGCCACCAGTGGTCAGCGCTACTCTAGCACAGATACGCAGTATTTT. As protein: CATSGQRYSSTDTQYF.

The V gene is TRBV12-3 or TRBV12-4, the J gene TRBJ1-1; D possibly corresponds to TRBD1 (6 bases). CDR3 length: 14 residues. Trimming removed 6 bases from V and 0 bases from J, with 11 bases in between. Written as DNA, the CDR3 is TGTGCCAGCAGGCGGGACACCCTGAACACTGAAGCTTTCTTT. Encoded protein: CASRRDTLNTEAFF.

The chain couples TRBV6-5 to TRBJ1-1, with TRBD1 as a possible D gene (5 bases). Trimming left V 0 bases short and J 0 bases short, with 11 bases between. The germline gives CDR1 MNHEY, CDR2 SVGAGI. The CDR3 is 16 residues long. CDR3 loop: CASSYSRGTMNTEAFF. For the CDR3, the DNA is TGTGCCAGCAGTTACTCTAGGGGCACCATGAACACTGAAGCTTTCTTT.

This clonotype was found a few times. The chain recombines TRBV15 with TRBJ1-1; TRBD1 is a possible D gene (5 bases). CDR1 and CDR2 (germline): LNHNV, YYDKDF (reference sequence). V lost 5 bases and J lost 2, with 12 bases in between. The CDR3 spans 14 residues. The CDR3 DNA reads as TGTGCCACCAGCCAGGTGGGACCTAACACTGAAGCTTTCTTT. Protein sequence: CATSQVGPNTEAFF.

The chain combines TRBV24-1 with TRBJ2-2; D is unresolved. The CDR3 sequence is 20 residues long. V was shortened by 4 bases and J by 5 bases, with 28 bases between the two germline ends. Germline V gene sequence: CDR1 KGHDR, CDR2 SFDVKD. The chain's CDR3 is CATSEAPSDIWLLGTGELFF. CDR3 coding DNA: TGTGCCACCAGTGAGGCTCCGAGCGACATATGGTTATTGGGGACCGGGGAGCTGTTTTTT.

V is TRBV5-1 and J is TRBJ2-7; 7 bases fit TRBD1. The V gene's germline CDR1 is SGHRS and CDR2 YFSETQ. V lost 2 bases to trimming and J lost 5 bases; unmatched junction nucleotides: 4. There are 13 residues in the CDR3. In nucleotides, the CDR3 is TGCGCCAGCAGCTTCCGGGACAGCCACGAGCAGTACTTC. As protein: CASSFRDSHEQYF.

CDR3 bases: TGCAGCGTCGGGCTCTTAGGCGTCTATGGCTACACCTTC. Its protein is CSVGLLGVYGYTF. The chain links TRBV29-1 to TRBJ1-2; no firm D call. CDR3 length: 13 amino acids. Germline lookup yields CDR1 SQVTM and CDR2 ANQGSEA. V was trimmed by 6 bases and J by 4 bases, leaving 15 bases between them.

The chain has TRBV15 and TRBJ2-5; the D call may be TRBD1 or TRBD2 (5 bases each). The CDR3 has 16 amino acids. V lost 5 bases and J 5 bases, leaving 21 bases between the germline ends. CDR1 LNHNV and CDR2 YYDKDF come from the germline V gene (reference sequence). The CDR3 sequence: CATSSKGERLRETQYF. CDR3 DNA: TGTGCCACCAGCTCCAAAGGGGAGCGGCTACGGGAGACCCAGTACTTC.

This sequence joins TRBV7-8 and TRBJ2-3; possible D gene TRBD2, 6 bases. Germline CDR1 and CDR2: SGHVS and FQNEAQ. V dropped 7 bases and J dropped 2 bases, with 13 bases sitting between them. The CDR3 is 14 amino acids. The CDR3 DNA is TGTGCCAGCACTAGACGGGAGTCCACAGATACGCAGTATTTT. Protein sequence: CASTRRESTDTQYF.

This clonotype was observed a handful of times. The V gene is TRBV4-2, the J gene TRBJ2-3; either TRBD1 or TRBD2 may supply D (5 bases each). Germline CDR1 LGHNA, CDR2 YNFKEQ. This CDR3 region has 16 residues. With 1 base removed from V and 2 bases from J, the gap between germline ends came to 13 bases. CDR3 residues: CASSQGGGRPTDTQYF. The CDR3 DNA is TGTGCCAGCAGCCAAGGGGGCGGGCGGCCCACAGATACGCAGTATTTT.